A single sample is the source of the 4 T cell receptor beta chains below, sequenced in a study of T cell responses to AZD1222 COVID-19 vaccine. Libraries were prepared by immunoSEQ multiplex PCR; TCRdb keeps only in-frame clonotypes and omits some of them. The sample carries some 92,000 clones, around nine tenths recorded once. The sequencing used peripheral blood, collected on day 0 of MenACWY control vaccination. Every receptor here comes from an adult in good health.

This chain uses TRBV28 with TRBJ1-5; 7 nucleotides agree with TRBD1. V lost 1 base, J lost 3 bases, and 3 bases stayed unmatched. Germline CDR1 is MDHEN and CDR2 is SYDVKM. The CDR3 is 15 residues long. The chain's CDR3 is CASSLSGQLNQPQHF. The CDR3 region has the DNA TGTGCCAGCAGTTTATCGGGACAGCTCAATCAGCCCCAGCATTTT.

This clone has just one count. The J gene is TRBJ2-1, the V gene TRBV29-1; maybe TRBD2 (5 bases). V was shortened by 2 bases and J by 9 bases, with 17 bases between the two germline ends. CDR1 SQVTM and CDR2 ANQGSEA come from the germline V gene. This CDR3 spans 14 amino acids. The CDR3 is CSVEKGLAYGEQFF. In DNA form, the CDR3 reads TGCAGCGTTGAAAAGGGTCTAGCTTACGGTGAGCAGTTCTTC.

V usage is TRBV27 and J usage is TRBJ1-1, with TRBD1 as a possible D gene (6 bases). The length of the CDR3 is 17 residues. Trimming pared 2 bases from V and 1 base from J, leaving 17 bases between. The germline gives CDR1 MNHEY, CDR2 SMNVEV (reference sequence). Here the CDR3 reads CASSLGVGAAKNTEAFF. The DNA of the CDR3 is TGTGCCAGCAGTTTAGGTGTGGGGGCAGCCAAGAACACTGAAGCTTTCTTT.

This clone was found once. The chain links TRBV5-1 to TRBJ2-3; no reliable D call. The CDR3 consists of 15 residues. The V and J ends lost 0 bases and 5 bases respectively, with 13 bases between them. Per the germline V gene, CDR1 is SGHRS and CDR2 is YFSETQ. CDR3 bases: TGCGCCAGCAGCTTGGCAGTCGGGTATCTAGATACGCAGTATTTT. Amino acid sequence: CASSLAVGYLDTQYF.